This TCR beta chain appears in the sequencing data of a study of T cell repertoires in cytomegalovirus infection. Study details: Based on public TCR beta signatures, there were indications of CMV infection and of a matching HLA type.

Germline CDR1 reads SQVTM; CDR2 reads ANQGSEA. This CDR3 has 13 residues. The germline V and J ends were trimmed by 7 bases and 0 bases, with 12 bases remaining between them. Study findings and constraints: What dominated the ex vivo response were HLA-C-restricted CMV-specific TCR beta clonotypes.

A few counts support this clonotype. Its antigen remains unknown. Using its own MiXCR run on the reads, TCRdb lists one record per CDR3 protein. The sample holds fewer than 300,000 distinct CDR3 sequences, about a quarter seen once. The sequence was collected from a human donor in good health (CMV status not recorded). Some clones in this sample may be carry-over from other donors' samples. V gene TRBV29-1 combines with J gene TRBJ2-5, with TRBD1 as a possible D gene (6 bases). The material sequenced was PBMCs. The CDR3: CSALDRYQETQYF. The CDR3, as DNA: TGCAGCGCCCTGGACAGATACCAAGAGACCCAGTACTTC.